This T cell receptor (beta chain) was captured in a study of shared clonotypes between healthy human individuals. Trimming left V 5 bases short and J 5 bases short, with 10 bases between. The CDR3 covers 13 residues. In germline, CDR1 is SEHNR, CDR2 FQNEAQ (reference sequence). CD45RO negativity and positive selection for CCR7 defined naive CD8 cells, a population that excluded terminally differentiated effector memory CD45RA+ cells. Profiling relied on immunoSEQ multiplex PCR, and the TCRdb table lists in-frame clones only, not all of them. Of 1.5 million to 2.5 million clones in the sample, 85% to 95% were seen once.

Specimen: naive CD8+ T cells sorted from blood. The V call is TRBV7-9, the J call TRBJ2-1; tentative D call: TRBD2 (5 bases). The origin of this receptor is a man aged 18-30 years in good health. The CDR3 DNA is TGTGCCAGCAGCGCAGACTACGACAATGAGCAGTTCTTC. Amino acid sequence: CASSADYDNEQFF. Complete variable domain (other parts from reference TRBV7-9 and TRBJ2-1): DTGVSQNPRHKITKRGQNVTFRCDPISEHNRLYWYRQTLGQGPEFLTYFQNEAQLEKSRLLSDRFSAERPKGSFSTLEIQRTEQGDSAMYLCASSADYDNEQFFGPGTRLTVL.